This T cell receptor (beta chain) stems from a study of blood T cells in healthy people across ages. Study-level points and caveats: Donor CMV status was unknown, possibly confounding expanded clonotype changes.

Through a sample-barcoded 5' primer and a J-beta primer mix, a second PCR was run for roughly 7 to 11 cycles. TCRdb re-called the 5' RACE reads with MiXCR, one entry per CDR3 protein. This table has approximately 760,000 distinct CDR3 sequences, just under 25% appearing once. This clonotype has only a few counts. What it recognizes is unknown. The junction had 7 bases not matched to a gene; V was cut back by 6 bases and J by 6 bases. The CDR3 length is 13 residues. Germline CDR1 DFQATT, CDR2 SNEGSKA (reference sequence). Separately, the same data were catalogued under a study of T cells of mothers and their children.

The V call is TRBV20-1, the J call TRBJ1-5; the match to TRBD1 covers 8 bases. The source is a boy younger than 18 in good health. The sequenced material came from blood. The CDR3: CSAPTGVGQPQHF. For the CDR3, the DNA is TGCAGTGCACCGACAGGGGTCGGTCAGCCCCAGCATTTT.